Given below is one TCR beta chain in context. This CDR3 has 16 amino acids. Looked up from germline, CDR1 is SGHRS and CDR2 is YFSETQ. After removal of 6 bases from V and 4 bases from J, the junction contained 13 bases not matched to a gene. This entry is derived from a study of neoadjuvant anti-PD-1 for oral cavity cancer. Only in-frame clones appear in the TCRdb table, and some are missing; sequencing was by immunoSEQ multiplex PCR. This sample carries about 72,000 clones, around four fifths of them seen once, and the ten largest clones take about 3.4%. This TCR derives from a person aged 35 to 85 with oral cavity squamous cell carcinoma. The chain carries TRBV5-1 and TRBJ2-5; 9 bases fit TRBD2. The sequenced sample was PBMCs, obtained before nivolumab (anti-PD-1) treatment. CDR3 bases: TGCGCCAGCACCCCGGGTAGCGGGAGTTACGGAGAGACCCAGTACTTC. Encoded protein: CASTPGSGSYGETQYF.